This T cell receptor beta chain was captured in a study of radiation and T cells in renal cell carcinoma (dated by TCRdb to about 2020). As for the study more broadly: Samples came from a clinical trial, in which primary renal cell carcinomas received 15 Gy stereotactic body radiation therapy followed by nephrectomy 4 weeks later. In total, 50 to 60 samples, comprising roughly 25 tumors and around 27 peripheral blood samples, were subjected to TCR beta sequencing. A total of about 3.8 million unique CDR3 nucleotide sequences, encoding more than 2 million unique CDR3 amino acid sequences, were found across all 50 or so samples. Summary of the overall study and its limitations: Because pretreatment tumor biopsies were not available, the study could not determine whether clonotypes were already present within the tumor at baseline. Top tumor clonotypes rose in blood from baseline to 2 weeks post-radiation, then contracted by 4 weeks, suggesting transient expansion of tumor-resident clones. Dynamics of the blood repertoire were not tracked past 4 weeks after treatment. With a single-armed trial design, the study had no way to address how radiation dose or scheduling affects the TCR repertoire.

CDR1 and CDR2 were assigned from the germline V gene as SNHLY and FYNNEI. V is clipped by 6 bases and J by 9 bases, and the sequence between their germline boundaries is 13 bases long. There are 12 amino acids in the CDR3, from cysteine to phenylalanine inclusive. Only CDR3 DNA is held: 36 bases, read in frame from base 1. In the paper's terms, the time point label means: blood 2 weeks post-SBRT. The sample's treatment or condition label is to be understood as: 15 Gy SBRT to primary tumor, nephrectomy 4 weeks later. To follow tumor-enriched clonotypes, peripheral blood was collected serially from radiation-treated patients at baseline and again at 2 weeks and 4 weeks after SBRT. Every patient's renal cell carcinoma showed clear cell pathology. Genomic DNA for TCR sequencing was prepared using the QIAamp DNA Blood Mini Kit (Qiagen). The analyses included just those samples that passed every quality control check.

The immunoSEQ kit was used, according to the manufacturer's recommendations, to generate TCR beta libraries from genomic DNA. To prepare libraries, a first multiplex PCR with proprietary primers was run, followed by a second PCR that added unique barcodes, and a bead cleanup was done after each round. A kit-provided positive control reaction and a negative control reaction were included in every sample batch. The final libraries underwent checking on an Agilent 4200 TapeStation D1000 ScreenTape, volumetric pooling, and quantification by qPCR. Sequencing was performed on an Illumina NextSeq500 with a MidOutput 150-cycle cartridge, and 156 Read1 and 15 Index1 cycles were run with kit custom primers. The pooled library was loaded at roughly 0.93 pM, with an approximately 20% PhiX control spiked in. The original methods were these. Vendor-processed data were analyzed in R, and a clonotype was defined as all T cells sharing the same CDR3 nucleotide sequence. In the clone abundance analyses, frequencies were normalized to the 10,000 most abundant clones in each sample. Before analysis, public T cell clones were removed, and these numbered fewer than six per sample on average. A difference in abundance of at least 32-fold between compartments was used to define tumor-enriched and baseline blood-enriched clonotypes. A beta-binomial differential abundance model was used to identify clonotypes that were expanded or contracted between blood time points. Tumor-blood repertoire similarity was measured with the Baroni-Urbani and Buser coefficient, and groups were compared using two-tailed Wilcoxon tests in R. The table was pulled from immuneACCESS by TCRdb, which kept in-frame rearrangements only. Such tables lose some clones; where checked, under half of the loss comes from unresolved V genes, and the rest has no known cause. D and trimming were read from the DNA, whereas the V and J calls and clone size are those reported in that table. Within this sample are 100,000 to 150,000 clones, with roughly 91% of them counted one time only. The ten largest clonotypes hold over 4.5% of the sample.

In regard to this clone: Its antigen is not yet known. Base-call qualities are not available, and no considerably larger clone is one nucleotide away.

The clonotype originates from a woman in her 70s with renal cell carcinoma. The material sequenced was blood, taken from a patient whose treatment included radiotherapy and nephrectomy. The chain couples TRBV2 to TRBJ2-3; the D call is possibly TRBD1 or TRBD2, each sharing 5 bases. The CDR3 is CASSGAVATQYF. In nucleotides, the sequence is TGTGCCAGCAGCGGGGCCGTCGCAACGCAGTATTTT.